The 14 T cell receptor beta chains listed next were all sequenced from one sample in a study of OX40 agonist ivuxolimab in advanced cancers. TCRdb's table, derived via immunoSEQ multiplex PCR, lists solely in-frame clones and lacks some. Of 98,000 or so clones listed, more than 85% are singletons. The material sequenced was CD4+ or CD8+ T cells sorted from blood, taken in a trial of the OX40 agonist ivuxolimab. These TCRs come from an adult with an advanced solid tumor such as melanoma, head and neck, liver or kidney cancer.

V and J are TRBV5-4 and TRBJ2-2, with unresolved D. The germline CDR1 and CDR2 sequences are SGHNT and YYREEE (reference sequence). The CDR3 length is 12 residues. Trimming took 1 base from V and 4 from J, leaving 2 bases between them. CDR3 region: CASSLSTGELFF. The DNA for the CDR3 is TGTGCCAGCAGCTTGAGCACCGGGGAGCTGTTTTTT.

This chain links TRBV7-2 with TRBJ1-5; a weak D match, TRBD1 (5 bases). The CDR3 is 16 amino acids. Trimming pared 4 bases from V and 2 bases from J, leaving 15 bases between. CDR1 SGHTA and CDR2 FQGNSA come from the germline V gene. CDR3 amino acids: CASSSGAGSGNQPQHF. The DNA of the CDR3 is TGTGCCAGCAGCTCCGGGGCAGGGTCGGGCAATCAGCCCCAGCATTTT.

The rearrangement joins TRBV19 to TRBJ1-1; possibly TRBD1 for D (6 bases). Trimming took 5 bases from V and 2 from J, leaving 12 bases between them. This CDR3 has 14 residues. Germline values: CDR1 LNHDA, CDR2 SQIVND (reference sequence). This CDR3 is CASSRGAINTEAFF. The DNA of the CDR3 is TGTGCCAGTAGTCGGGGGGCGATCAACACTGAAGCTTTCTTT.

This clone was observed a single time. The chain links TRBV10-3 to TRBJ2-3; 8 bases are shared with TRBD1. The CDR3 is 13 amino acids. With 4 bases clipped from V and 5 bases from J, the junction kept 2 bases outside the gene matches. Germline-derived CDR1 and CDR2 are ENHRY and SYGVKD. CDR3 nucleotides: TGTGCCATCAGTGGACAGGGGCGAGATACGCAGTATTTT. This codes for CAISGQGRDTQYF.

CDR3 in amino acids: CASSDGDYEQYF. For the CDR3, the DNA is TGTGCCAGTTCGGACGGGGACTACGAGCAGTACTTC. The V gene is TRBV7-9, the J gene TRBJ2-7; D possibly corresponds to TRBD2 (5 bases). V was cut by 9 bases and J by 3 bases, with 12 bases left in between. Germline V lookup: CDR1 SEHNR, CDR2 FQNEAQ (reference sequence). This CDR3 comprises 12 residues.

The V and J genes are TRBV25-1 and TRBJ2-7; D not resolved. Trimming took off 1 base at V and 1 base at J, with 11 bases between the two ends. Germline V gives CDR1 MGHDK, CDR2 SYGVNS. The CDR3 is made up of 15 amino acids. For the CDR3, the DNA is TGTGCCAGCAGTGAATCCCGGATCCAGTCCTACGAGCAGTACTTC. Translation: CASSESRIQSYEQYF.

The CDR3 protein is CASQPPDRGNYGYTF. CDR3 DNA sequence: TGTGCCAGCCAACCACCTGACAGGGGCAACTATGGCTACACCTTC. The V gene is TRBV28, the J gene TRBJ1-2; TRBD1 matches at 8 bases. Germline-derived CDR1 and CDR2 are MDHEN and SYDVKM. The CDR3 covers 15 residues. V trimming: 8 bases; J trimming: 2 bases; junction bases outside the gene matches: 10.

This chain links TRBV4-1 with TRBJ2-3; D remains unclear. The CDR3 is 14 residues long. Trimming removed 1 base from V and 0 bases from J, with 5 bases in between. CDR1 MGHRA and CDR2 YSYEKL come from the germline V gene. CDR3 sequence reads: CASSQVLSTDTQYF. For the CDR3, the DNA is TGCGCCAGCAGCCAAGTCCTTAGCACAGATACGCAGTATTTT.

V is TRBV4-3 and J is TRBJ2-7, with TRBD1 identical over 11 bases. The ends lost 0 bases at V and 6 bases at J; junction bases unmatched: 1. This CDR3 has 14 amino acids. CDR1 and CDR2 from the germline V gene are LGHNA and YSLEER. The CDR3 DNA follows: TGCGCCAGCAGCCAAGAGGGACAGGGGGGCGAGCAGTACTTC. Encoded protein: CASSQEGQGGEQYF.

The chain carries TRBV23-1 and TRBJ2-7; 8 bases line up with TRBD1. TRBV23-1 is an open reading frame whose function is uncertain. CDR3 length: 16 residues. Trimming removed 0 bases from V and 3 bases from J; junction bases left unmatched: 7. The CDR3 reads CASSQSSRQGNYEQYF. Here the CDR3 DNA reads TGCGCCAGCAGTCAATCTAGTCGACAGGGGAACTACGAGCAGTACTTC.

This chain connects TRBV5-1 to TRBJ2-1; 8 nucleotides match TRBD1. The CDR3 runs to 17 residues. Trimming removed 3 bases from V and 2 bases from J; junction bases left unmatched: 10. Germline-derived CDR1 and CDR2 are SGHRS and YFSETQ. The CDR3 here is CASSWGRRDRPYNEQFF. The CDR3 DNA reads as TGCGCCAGCAGCTGGGGCCGCCGGGACAGGCCCTACAATGAGCAGTTCTTC.

V is TRBV28 and J is TRBJ1-2; D perhaps matches TRBD1 (6 bases). Germline V gives CDR1 MDHEN, CDR2 SYDVKM. The CDR3 is 14 residues long. V was trimmed by 5 bases and J by 1 base, leaving 11 bases between them. The CDR3 nucleotides read TGTGCCAGCAGTCCACAGGGATTTAACTATGGCTACACCTTC. Protein: CASSPQGFNYGYTF.

V is TRBV11-2 and J is TRBJ2-1; 7 bases map to TRBD2. Germline V gene lookup returns CDR1 SGHAT and CDR2 FQNNGV. V shed 2 bases and J 7 bases; nucleotides not matched to a gene: 8. This CDR3 has 15 residues. CDR3 protein: CASSLRLAPENEQFF. The CDR3, as DNA: TGTGCCAGCAGCTTACGACTAGCACCCGAGAATGAGCAGTTCTTC.

This clone appeared a single time. The chain links TRBV6-6 to TRBJ2-7, with D possibly being TRBD1 (5 bases). The length of the CDR3 is 15 residues. Per the germline V gene, CDR1 is MNHNY and CDR2 is SVGAGI (reference sequence). Trimming left V 4 bases short and J 2 bases short, with 15 bases between. The CDR3 sequence: CASSLVGEGTYEQYF. The CDR3, as DNA: TGTGCCAGCAGTTTAGTAGGGGAAGGGACCTACGAGCAGTACTTC.